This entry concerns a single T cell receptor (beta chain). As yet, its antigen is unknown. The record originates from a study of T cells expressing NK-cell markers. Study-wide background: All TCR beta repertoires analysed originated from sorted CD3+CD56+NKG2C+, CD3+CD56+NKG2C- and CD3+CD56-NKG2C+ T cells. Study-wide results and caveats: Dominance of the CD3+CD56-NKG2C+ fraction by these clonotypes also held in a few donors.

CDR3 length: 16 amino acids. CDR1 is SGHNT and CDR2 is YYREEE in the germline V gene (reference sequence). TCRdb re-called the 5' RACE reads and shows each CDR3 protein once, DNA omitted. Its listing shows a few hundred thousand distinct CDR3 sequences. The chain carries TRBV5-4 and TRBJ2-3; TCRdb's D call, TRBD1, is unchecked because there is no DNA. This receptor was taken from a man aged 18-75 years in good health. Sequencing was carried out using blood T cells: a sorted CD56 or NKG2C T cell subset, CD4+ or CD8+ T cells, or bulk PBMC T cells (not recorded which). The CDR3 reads CASSFNTGGSTDTQYF.